This T cell receptor (beta chain) was retrieved from a study of cytomegalovirus exposure and HLA in healthy donors. Across the study: Early release data held some 80 million unique TCRs from HLA-typed donors.

With 60 Vbeta and 13 Jbeta primers, the PCR was carried out. The data were produced by immunoSEQ multiplex PCR, yet TCRdb's version contains in-frame clones alone and is incomplete. The table lists just over 150,000 clones, 84% of them singletons, with roughly 1.9% in the top ten. The CDR3 sequence is 14 residues long. Germline V gene sequence: CDR1 SGHNT, CDR2 YYREEE (reference sequence). V shed 3 bases and J 3 bases; nucleotides not matched to a gene: 6. Nominally healthy donors provided the samples, though records likely missed some immune exposures. This sequence was found in a man younger than 35 in good health and CMV-seronegative. V gene TRBV5-4 combines with J gene TRBJ2-7; 7 positions agree with TRBD1. The sequenced sample consisted of PBMCs. CDR3 sequence: CASSYRGRVYEQYF. The CDR3 DNA follows: TGTGCCAGCAGCTACAGGGGACGGGTCTACGAGCAGTACTTC. Supplemented by reference TRBV5-4 and TRBJ2-7, the full variable domain reads ETGVTQSPTHLIKTRGQQVTLRCSSQSGHNTVSWYQQALGQGPQFIFQYYREEENGRGNFPPRFSGLQFPNYSSELNVNALELDDSALYLCASSYRGRVYEQYFGPGTRLTVT.